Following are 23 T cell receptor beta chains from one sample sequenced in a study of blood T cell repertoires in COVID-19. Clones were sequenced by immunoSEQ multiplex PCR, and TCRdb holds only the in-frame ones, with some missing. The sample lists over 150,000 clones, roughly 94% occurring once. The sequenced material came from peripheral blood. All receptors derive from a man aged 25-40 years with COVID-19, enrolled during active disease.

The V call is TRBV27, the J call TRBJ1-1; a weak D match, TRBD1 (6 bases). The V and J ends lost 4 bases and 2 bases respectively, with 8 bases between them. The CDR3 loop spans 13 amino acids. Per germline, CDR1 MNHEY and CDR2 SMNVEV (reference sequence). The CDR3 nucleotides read TGTGCCAGCAGTTCCAGGGGCAACACTGAAGCTTTCTTT. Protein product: CASSSRGNTEAFF.

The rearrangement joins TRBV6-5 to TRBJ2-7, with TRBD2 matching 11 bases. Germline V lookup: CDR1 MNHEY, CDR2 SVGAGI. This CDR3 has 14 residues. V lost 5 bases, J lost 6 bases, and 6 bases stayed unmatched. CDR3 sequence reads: CASSISGGASEQYF. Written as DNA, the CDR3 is TGTGCCAGCAGTATTAGCGGGGGGGCATCCGAGCAGTACTTC.

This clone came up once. Here the CDR3 DNA reads TGTGCCTGGGCACGAGACAGTAGCGGCTACACCTTC. It yields the protein CAWARDSSGYTF. This chain links TRBV30 with TRBJ1-2, with a tentative D call TRBD1 (5 bases). Looked up from germline, CDR1 is GTSNPN and CDR2 is SVGIG (reference sequence). Trimming took 5 bases from V and 8 from J, leaving 15 bases between them. The CDR3 spans 12 residues.

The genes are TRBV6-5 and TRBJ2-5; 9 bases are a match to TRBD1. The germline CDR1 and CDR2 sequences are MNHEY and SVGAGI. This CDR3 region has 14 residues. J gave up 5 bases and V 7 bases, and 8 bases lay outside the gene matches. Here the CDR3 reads CASKKQGAIETQYF. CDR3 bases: TGTGCCAGCAAAAAACAGGGGGCTATCGAGACCCAGTACTTC.

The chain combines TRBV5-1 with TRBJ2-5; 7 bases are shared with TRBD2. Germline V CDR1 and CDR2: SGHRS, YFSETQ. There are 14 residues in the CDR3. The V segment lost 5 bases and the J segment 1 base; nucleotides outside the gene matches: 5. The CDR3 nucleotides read TGCGCCAGCAGTCCCCCGGGGGGCCAAGAGACCCAGTACTTC. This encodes CASSPPGGQETQYF.

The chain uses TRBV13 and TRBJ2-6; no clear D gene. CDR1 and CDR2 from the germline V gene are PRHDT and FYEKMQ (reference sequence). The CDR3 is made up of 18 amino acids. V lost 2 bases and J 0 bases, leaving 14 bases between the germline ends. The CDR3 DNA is TGTGCCAGCAGCTTAAATTCTTGGCAAAACTCTGGGGCCAACGTCCTGACTTTC. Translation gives CASSLNSWQNSGANVLTF.

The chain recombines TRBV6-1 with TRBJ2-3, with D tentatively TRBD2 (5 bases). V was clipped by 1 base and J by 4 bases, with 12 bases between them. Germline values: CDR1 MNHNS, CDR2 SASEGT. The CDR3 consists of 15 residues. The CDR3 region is CASSEGPRGSDTQYF. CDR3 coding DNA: TGTGCCAGCAGTGAAGGGCCTAGAGGGTCAGATACGCAGTATTTT.

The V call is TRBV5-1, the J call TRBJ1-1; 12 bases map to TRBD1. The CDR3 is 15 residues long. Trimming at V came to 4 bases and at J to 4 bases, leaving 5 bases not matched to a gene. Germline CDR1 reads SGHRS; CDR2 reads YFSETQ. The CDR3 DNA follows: TGCGCCAGCAGCGGACCGGGACAGGGGGCCACTGAAGCTTTCTTT. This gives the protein CASSGPGQGATEAFF.

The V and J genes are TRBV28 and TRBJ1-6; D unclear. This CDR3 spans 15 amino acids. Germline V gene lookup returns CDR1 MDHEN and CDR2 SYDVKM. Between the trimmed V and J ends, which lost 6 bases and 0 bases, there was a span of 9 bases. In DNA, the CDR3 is TGTGCCAGCAGCTCAGTCCGCTCCTATAATTCACCCCTCCACTTT. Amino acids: CASSSVRSYNSPLHF.

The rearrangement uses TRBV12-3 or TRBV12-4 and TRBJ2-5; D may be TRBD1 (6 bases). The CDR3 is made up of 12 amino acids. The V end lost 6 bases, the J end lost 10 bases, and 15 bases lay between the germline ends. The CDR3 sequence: CASRLLTGNQYF. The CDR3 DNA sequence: TGTGCCAGCAGATTATTAACAGGGAACCAGTACTTC.

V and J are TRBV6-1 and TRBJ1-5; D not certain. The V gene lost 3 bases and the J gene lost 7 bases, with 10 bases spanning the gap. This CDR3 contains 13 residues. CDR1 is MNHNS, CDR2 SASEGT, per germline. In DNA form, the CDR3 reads TGTGCCAGCAGTGACGCAGGTTTCCAGCCCCAGCATTTT. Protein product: CASSDAGFQPQHF.

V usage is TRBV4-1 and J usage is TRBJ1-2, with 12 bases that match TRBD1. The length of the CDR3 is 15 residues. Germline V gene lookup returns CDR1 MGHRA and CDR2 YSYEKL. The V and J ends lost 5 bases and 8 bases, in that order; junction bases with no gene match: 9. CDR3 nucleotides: TGCGCCAGCAGCTCTCCATCAGGGACAGGGGGCGGCTACACCTTC. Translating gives CASSSPSGTGGGYTF.

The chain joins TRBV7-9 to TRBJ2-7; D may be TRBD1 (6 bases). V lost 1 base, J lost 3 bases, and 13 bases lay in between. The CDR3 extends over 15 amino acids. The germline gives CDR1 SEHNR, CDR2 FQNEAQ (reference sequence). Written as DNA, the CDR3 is TGTGCCAGCAGCTTAGATTTCCGGGACAACTACGAGCAGTACTTC. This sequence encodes CASSLDFRDNYEQYF.

The CDR3 nucleotides read TGTGCCAGCAGCCAATCGGCAGGGCGCGGAAACACCATATATTTT. Protein product: CASSQSAGRGNTIYF. V usage is TRBV14 and J usage is TRBJ1-3, with D perhaps TRBD1 (5 bases). The CDR3 contains 15 residues. Trimming took 2 bases from V and 4 from J, leaving 12 bases between them. CDR1 SGHDN and CDR2 FVKESK come from the germline V gene.

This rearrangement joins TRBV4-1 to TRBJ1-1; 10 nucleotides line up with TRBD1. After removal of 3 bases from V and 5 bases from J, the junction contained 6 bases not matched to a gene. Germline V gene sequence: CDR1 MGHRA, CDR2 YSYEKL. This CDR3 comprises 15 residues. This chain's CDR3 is CASSQWTGGLTEAFF. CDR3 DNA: TGCGCCAGCAGCCAGTGGACAGGGGGATTGACTGAAGCTTTCTTT.

CDR3: CASREGPGIGELFF. As DNA, the CDR3 is TGCGCCAGCAGGGAAGGTCCAGGGATCGGGGAGCTGTTTTTT. This chain uses TRBV10-1 with TRBJ2-2, with a weak D call TRBD1 (5 bases). Deletions cut 6 bases from V and 7 bases from J, with 15 bases between. CDR1 WNHNN and CDR2 SYGVQD come from the germline V gene (reference sequence). This CDR3 spans 14 amino acids.

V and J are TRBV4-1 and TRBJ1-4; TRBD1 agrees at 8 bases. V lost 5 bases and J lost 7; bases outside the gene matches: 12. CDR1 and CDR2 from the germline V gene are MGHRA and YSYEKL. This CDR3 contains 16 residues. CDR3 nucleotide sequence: TGCGCCAGCAGCGTTTTGAGGGGCAGGGGGCGTGAAAAACTGTTTTTT. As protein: CASSVLRGRGREKLFF.

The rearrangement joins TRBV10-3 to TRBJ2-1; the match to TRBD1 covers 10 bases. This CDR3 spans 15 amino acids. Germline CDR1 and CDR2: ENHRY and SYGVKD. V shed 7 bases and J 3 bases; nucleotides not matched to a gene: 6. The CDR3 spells CAITSTGGGYNEQFF. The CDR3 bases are TGTGCCATCACCTCGACAGGGGGCGGCTACAATGAGCAGTTCTTC.

The CDR3 DNA follows: TGTGCCAGCAGCCCTTGGACTGACACGGGGAATCAGCCCCAGCATTTT. Translation: CASSPWTDTGNQPQHF. This chain joins TRBV7-2 and TRBJ1-5; D not certain. V lost 5 bases and J lost 4, with 18 bases in between. This CDR3 is built from 16 residues. Germline V gene sequence: CDR1 SGHTA, CDR2 FQGNSA.

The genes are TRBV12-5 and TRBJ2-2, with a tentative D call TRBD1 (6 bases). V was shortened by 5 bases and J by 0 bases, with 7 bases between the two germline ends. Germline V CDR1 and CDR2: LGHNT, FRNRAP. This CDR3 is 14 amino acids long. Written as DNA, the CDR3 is TGTGCTAGTGGTCGACAGGCGAACACCGGGGAGCTGTTTTTT. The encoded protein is CASGRQANTGELFF.

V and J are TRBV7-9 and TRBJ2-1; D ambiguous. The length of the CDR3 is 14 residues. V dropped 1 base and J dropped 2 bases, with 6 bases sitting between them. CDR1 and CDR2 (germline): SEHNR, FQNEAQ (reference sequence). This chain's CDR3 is CASSLDTTYNEQFF. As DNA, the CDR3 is TGTGCCAGCAGCTTAGACACCACCTACAATGAGCAGTTCTTC.

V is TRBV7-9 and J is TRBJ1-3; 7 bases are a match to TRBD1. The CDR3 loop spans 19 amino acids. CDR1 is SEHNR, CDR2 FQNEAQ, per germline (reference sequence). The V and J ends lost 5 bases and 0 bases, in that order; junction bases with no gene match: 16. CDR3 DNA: TGTGCCAGCAGCGCTCGGGGACAGCTTGCAATAGACTCTGGAAACACCATATATTTT. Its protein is CASSARGQLAIDSGNTIYF.

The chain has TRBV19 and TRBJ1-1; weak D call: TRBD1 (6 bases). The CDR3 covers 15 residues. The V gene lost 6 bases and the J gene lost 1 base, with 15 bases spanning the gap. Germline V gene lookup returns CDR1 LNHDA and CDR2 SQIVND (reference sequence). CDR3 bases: TGTGCCAGTAGCACATACAGGGAGGGGAACACTGAAGCTTTCTTT. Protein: CASSTYREGNTEAFF.